This T cell receptor (beta chain) emerged from a study of blood T cell repertoires in COVID-19. Whole-study context: The United States, Italy and Spain were the sources of the acute and convalescent COVID-19 samples. From T cells, B-cell-depleted T cells, or PBMCs came the material, which was cDNA or gDNA.

V lost 8 bases and J 3 bases, leaving 19 bases between the germline ends. The CDR3 is 15 amino acids. The germline V gene has CDR1 SEHNR and CDR2 FQNEAQ (reference sequence). Per the study methods: Amplification with reference gene primers provided the estimates of nucleated cell counts. Sequencing used immunoSEQ multiplex PCR; TCRdb keeps in-frame clones, though not all of them. The V and J calls and clone size are taken from that table; D and trimming were inferred from the DNA. The sample records fewer than 250,000 clones, approximately 87% being singletons. Sequenced sample: peripheral blood. The chain is built from TRBV7-9 and TRBJ1-1; a possible D gene is TRBD1 (5 bases). The sequence was obtained from a woman between 65 and 79 years old with active or convalescent COVID-19. The CDR3 DNA sequence: TGTGCCAGCCTCAGGACGGGGGGTTTGGACACTGAAGCTTTCTTT. Translated, it gives CASLRTGGLDTEAFF.